Listed here are 4 T cell receptor beta chains from one sample, sequenced in a study of blood T cell repertoires in COVID-19. Assay used: immunoSEQ multiplex PCR; TCRdb lists only in-frame clones, some missing. Of roughly 130,000 clones in the sample, 84% were seen once. Source material: PBMCs or T cells enriched from blood (not recorded which). These receptors all stem from a woman aged 50 to 65 with acute COVID-19.

The CDR3 DNA sequence: TGCGCCAGCAGCCACAACCTACAGGGGGCCTCTGGAAACACCATATATTTT. Protein sequence: CASSHNLQGASGNTIYF. The chain employs TRBV4-1 and TRBJ1-3, with 9 bases that match TRBD1. The CDR3 has 17 amino acids. Unmatched junction bases numbered 6, after V lost 3 bases and J lost 0 bases. The V gene's germline CDR1 is MGHRA and CDR2 YSYEKL.

The sample holds a few counts of this clone. The chain carries TRBV13 and TRBJ2-4; 8 nucleotides match TRBD1. The CDR3 loop spans 14 amino acids. Germline V lookup: CDR1 PRHDT, CDR2 FYEKMQ (reference sequence). The junction had 0 bases not matched to a gene; V was cut back by 0 bases and J by 5 bases. CDR3 region: CASSLGTGENIQYF. The CDR3 DNA reads TGTGCCAGCAGCTTAGGGACAGGGGAAAACATTCAGTACTTC.

The rearrangement links TRBV18 to TRBJ2-1; 7 bases are shared with TRBD2. Germline V lookup: CDR1 KGHSH, CDR2 LQKENI. Trimming removed 3 bases from V and 0 bases from J; junction bases left unmatched: 5. CDR3 length: 16 amino acids. The CDR3 DNA is TGTGCCAGCTCACCCCCTGGGGGGGGCTCCTACAATGAGCAGTTCTTC. Its translation is CASSPPGGGSYNEQFF.

This clone has just one count. CDR3 DNA: TGTGCCAGCCCTCCGGGAGGGATGAACACTGAAGCTTTCTTT. Its translation: CASPPGGMNTEAFF. V usage is TRBV28 and J usage is TRBJ1-1, with D unresolved. V dropped 8 bases and J dropped 0 bases, with 13 bases sitting between them. The CDR3 is 14 amino acids. Looked up from germline, CDR1 is MDHEN and CDR2 is SYDVKM.